These 13 T cell receptor beta chains came from one sample sequenced in a study of cytomegalovirus exposure and HLA in healthy donors. It was with 60 Vbeta and 13 Jbeta primers that the PCR ran. The protocol was immunoSEQ multiplex PCR, while the TCRdb copy is restricted to in-frame clones and leaves out a portion. The sample contains under 150,000 clones, 82% of which appear only once. The specimen sequenced was PBMCs. The source is a male donor in good health and CMV-seronegative.

The gene calls are TRBV28 and TRBJ1-4, with a weak D call TRBD1 (5 bases). CDR1 and CDR2 (germline): MDHEN, SYDVKM. V was shortened by 5 bases and J by 8 bases, with 15 bases between the two germline ends. The CDR3 runs 14 residues. CDR3 sequence reads: CASSPGGVKEKLFF. The CDR3 DNA reads as TGTGCCAGCAGTCCGGGGGGGGTGAAAGAAAAACTGTTTTTT.

J is TRBJ2-7 and V is TRBV10-3, with D possibly being TRBD2 (5 bases). The length of the CDR3 is 15 residues. Germline CDR1 is ENHRY and CDR2 is SYGVKD. The V and J ends lost 3 bases and 2 bases respectively, with 14 bases between them. CDR3 nucleotide sequence: TGTGCCATCAGTGAAAGCGAGCTAGCCACCTACGAGCAGTACTTC. Translating it yields CAISESELATYEQYF.

This chain joins TRBV7-9 and TRBJ2-1, with D possibly TRBD2 on 6 matching bases. The V end lost 0 bases, the J end lost 0 bases, and 18 bases lay between the germline ends. The germline CDR1 and CDR2 sequences are SEHNR and FQNEAQ (reference sequence). The CDR3 contains 19 residues. CDR3 protein: CASSLAVGGARPSYNEQFF. Written as DNA, the CDR3 is TGTGCCAGCAGCTTAGCCGTGGGCGGGGCGCGACCCTCCTACAATGAGCAGTTCTTC.

The CDR3 loop reads CASSRGSFYNEQFF. CDR3 nucleotide sequence: TGTGCCAGTAGCCGGGGGAGCTTCTACAATGAGCAGTTCTTC. This sequence joins TRBV19 and TRBJ2-1; D perhaps matches TRBD2 (6 bases). V was clipped by 6 bases and J by 3 bases, with 12 bases between them. This CDR3 is built from 14 residues. Germline V gene sequence: CDR1 LNHDA, CDR2 SQIVND (reference sequence). The variable domain in full, with the rest retrieved from reference TRBV19 and TRBJ2-1, is DGGITQSPKYLFRKEGQNVTLSCEQNLNHDAMYWYRQDPGQGLRLIYYSQIVNDFQKGDIAEGYSVSREKKESFPLTVTSAQKNPTAFYLCASSRGSFYNEQFFGPGTRLTVL.

This rearrangement joins TRBV7-8 to TRBJ1-4; no clear D gene. The germline V and J ends were trimmed by 0 bases and 4 bases, with 9 bases remaining between them. In germline, CDR1 is SGHVS, CDR2 FQNEAQ. This CDR3 spans 15 amino acids. Written as DNA, the CDR3 is TGTGCCAGCAGCTTAGCAGGAGGAATTAATGAAAAACTGTTTTTT. Its translation: CASSLAGGINEKLFF.

This clone was recorded only once. The rearrangement uses TRBV9 and TRBJ1-1; possible D gene TRBD1, 5 bases. V lost 0 bases and J 2 bases, leaving 11 bases between the germline ends. CDR3 size: 15 residues. From germline, CDR1 is SGDLS and CDR2 YYNGEE. The CDR3 DNA follows: TGTGCCAGCAGCGTAGAGGTAGGGGTTAACACTGAAGCTTTCTTT. Translation gives CASSVEVGVNTEAFF.

In this sample, this clone turned up many times. V and J are TRBV4-3 and TRBJ1-1; no reliable D call. CDR3 length: 15 residues. CDR1 is LGHNA, CDR2 YSLEER, per germline. Trimming cost V 0 bases and J 4 bases, with 12 bases left between them. Written as DNA, the CDR3 is TGCGCCAGCAGCCAAGACAGGAACGTGGGCACTGAAGCTTTCTTT. This codes for CASSQDRNVGTEAFF.

The chain links TRBV27 to TRBJ1-3; TRBD1 might be the D (5 bases). Between the trimmed V and J ends, which lost 4 bases and 2 bases, there was a span of 6 bases. Germline V CDR1 and CDR2: MNHEY, SMNVEV (reference sequence). The CDR3 covers 13 residues. The CDR3 protein is CASSWGPGNTIYF. Written as DNA, the CDR3 is TGTGCCAGCAGTTGGGGCCCTGGAAACACCATATATTTT.

This clone was recorded only once. This chain links TRBV7-9 with TRBJ2-3, with 14 nucleotides matching TRBD2. Germline-derived CDR1 and CDR2 are SEHNR and FQNEAQ (reference sequence). After removal of 6 bases from V and 4 bases from J, the junction contained 12 bases not matched to a gene. The CDR3 contains 18 residues. The CDR3 coding sequence is TGTGCCAGCAGTCGTTCTGGGACTAGCGGGAGTCGGGCAGATACGCAGTATTTT. This gives the protein CASSRSGTSGSRADTQYF.

The chain carries TRBV4-1 and TRBJ2-2; tentative D call: TRBD1 (5 bases). V gave up 0 bases and J gave up 1 base, with 6 bases separating them. Germline-derived CDR1 and CDR2 are MGHRA and YSYEKL. CDR3 length: 15 residues. The CDR3 here is CASSQEGRNTGELFF. The CDR3 bases are TGCGCCAGCAGCCAAGAGGGGCGGAACACCGGGGAGCTGTTTTTT.

The V gene is TRBV4-3, the J gene TRBJ2-7, with TRBD2 matching over 7 bases. Per germline, CDR1 LGHNA and CDR2 YSLEER. The CDR3 is 13 amino acids. Trimming took 4 bases from V and 2 from J; bases not matched to a gene: 2. The CDR3 loop reads CASSPSGAYEQYF. The DNA of the CDR3 is TGCGCCAGCAGCCCCAGCGGGGCCTACGAGCAGTACTTC.

The V and J genes are TRBV6-5 and TRBJ2-1; 9 nucleotides match TRBD1. This CDR3 comprises 15 residues. The germline CDR1 and CDR2 sequences are MNHEY and SVGAGI. V gave up 8 bases and J gave up 4 bases; unmatched junction bases: 9. CDR3 bases: TGTGCCAGCTCCCCGGGACAGGGCGGGTACAATGAGCAGTTCTTC. Translated: CASSPGQGGYNEQFF.

The V call is TRBV9, the J call TRBJ2-7; 7 bases map to TRBD1. V lost 3 bases and J lost 3; bases outside the gene matches: 9. This CDR3 is 15 amino acids long. Germline V CDR1 and CDR2: SGDLS, YYNGEE. In DNA, the CDR3 is TGTGCCAGCAGCGCTCAACGGGACAGCAACTACGAGCAGTACTTC. Amino acid sequence: CASSAQRDSNYEQYF.